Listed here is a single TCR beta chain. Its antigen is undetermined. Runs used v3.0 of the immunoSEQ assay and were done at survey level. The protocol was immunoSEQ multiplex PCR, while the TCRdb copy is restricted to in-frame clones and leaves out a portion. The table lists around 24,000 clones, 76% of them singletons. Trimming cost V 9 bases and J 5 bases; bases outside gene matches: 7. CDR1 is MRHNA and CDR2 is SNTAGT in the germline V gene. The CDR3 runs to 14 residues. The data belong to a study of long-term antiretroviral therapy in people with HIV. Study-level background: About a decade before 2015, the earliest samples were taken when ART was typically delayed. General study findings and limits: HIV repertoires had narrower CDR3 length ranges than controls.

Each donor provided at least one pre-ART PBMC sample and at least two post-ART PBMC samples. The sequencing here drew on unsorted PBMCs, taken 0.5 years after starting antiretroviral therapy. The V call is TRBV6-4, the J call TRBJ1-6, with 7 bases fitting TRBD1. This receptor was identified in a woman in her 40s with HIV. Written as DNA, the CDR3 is TGTGCCAGGATCCTGACAGGGAATAATTCACCCCTCCACTTT. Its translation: CARILTGNNSPLHF.